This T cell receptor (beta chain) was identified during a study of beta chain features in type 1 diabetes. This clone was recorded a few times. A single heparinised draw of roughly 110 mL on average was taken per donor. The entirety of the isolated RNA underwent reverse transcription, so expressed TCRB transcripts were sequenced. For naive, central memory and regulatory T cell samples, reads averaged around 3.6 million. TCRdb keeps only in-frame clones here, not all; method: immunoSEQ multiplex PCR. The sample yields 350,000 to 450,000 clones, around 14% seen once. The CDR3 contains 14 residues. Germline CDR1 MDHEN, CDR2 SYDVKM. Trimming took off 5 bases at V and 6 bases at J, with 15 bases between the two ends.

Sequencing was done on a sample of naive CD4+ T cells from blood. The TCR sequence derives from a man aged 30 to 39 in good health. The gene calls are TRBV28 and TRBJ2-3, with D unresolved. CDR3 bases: TGTGCCAGCAGTCTCCGGATCGGATTCGATACGCAGTATTTT. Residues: CASSLRIGFDTQYF. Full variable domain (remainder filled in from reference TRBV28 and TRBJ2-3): DVKVTQSSRYLVKRTGEKVFLECVQDMDHENMFWYRQDPGLGLRLIYFSYDVKMKEKGDIPEGYSVSREKKERFSLILESASTNQTSMYLCASSLRIGFDTQYFGPGTRLTVL.